This T cell receptor beta chain was observed in a study of T cells expressing NK-cell markers. About the study: TCR beta repertoires came from sorted CD3+CD56+NKG2C+, CD3+CD56+NKG2C- and CD3+CD56-NKG2C+ T cells. General observations from the study: In 5 to 7 donors, dominant NKG2C+ clonotypes were roughly 1.0-8% of CD8+ T cells.

Comments on this clonotype: Antigen specificity is unknown.

Germline V gene lookup returns CDR1 DFQATT and CDR2 SNEGSKA (reference sequence). This CDR3 spans 15 amino acids. TCRdb reworked the 5' RACE reads into one entry per CDR3 protein, no DNA. In all, the sample yields approximately 150,000 distinct CDR3 sequences. The chain employs TRBV20-1 and TRBJ2-2; absent DNA, TCRdb's TRBD1 call cannot be checked. Sequenced input: blood T cells: a sorted CD56 or NKG2C T cell subset, CD4+ or CD8+ T cells, or bulk PBMC T cells (not recorded which). The source is a woman aged 18-70 years in good health. The CDR3 region is CSAKDTGWVTGELFF.